These T cell receptor beta chains were read from a single sample in a study. TCRdb re-called the RT-PCR reads with MiXCR, one entry per CDR3 protein. The sample has about 700,000 distinct CDR3 sequences, approximately 14% seen once. The specimen sequenced was memory CD4+ T cells from blood. Receptors originate from a female donor in good health, serving as a healthy control. Each CDR3 is given without its conserved first and last residue. Fields, in order: CDR3 length, clone size, V gene, CDR3 protein. A clone size is listed for some rows: how often the clone was seen (once, few, many), or a class if it is expanded.

>11|-|TRBV4-2
ASSQDVGSEQF
>15|-|TRBV6-1
ASNFRGGVSMNTEAF
>12|many|TRBV20-1
SASQSEAGEKLF
>15|-|TRBV5-1
ASSRTGLAGVMNEQF
>12|many|TRBV7-3
ASSGSGSFSEQF
>15|many|TRBV4-1
ASSQEYGRGGNQPQH
>11|-|TRBV7-2
ASTLGQGHEQF
>13|few|TRBV5-1
ASSQQGHSTDTQY
>16|few|TRBV3-1
ASSQDPLNRGGAGELF
>13|many|TRBV7-3
ASSFGGLGQETQY
>11|many|TRBV4-3
ASSQEDGTEQY
>17|few|TRBV18
ASSPLREYTAGQGYEQF
>11|many|TRBV7-2
ASSFGTQETQY
>14|-|TRBV20-1
SARDVRAQANYGYT
>11|-|TRBV10-1
ASSERGTGEQY
>14|many|TRBV4-2
ASSQGGTDAHYGYT
>13|-|TRBV3-1
ASSRSRQGFAEAF
>18|-|TRBV5-1
ASSGLQGTGTSGRGETQY
>12|-|TRBV27
ASNSGAGRNGYT
>14|-|TRBV27
ASSSLGIVSKNEQF
>15|-|TRBV10-3
AISRAGGYSSTDTQY
>13|-|TRBV6-2/TRBV6-3
ASSQGLAVYNEQF
>12|many|TRBV5-1
ASSPGTGLETQY
>12|-|TRBV10-3
AISEGGTGETAF
>12|few|TRBV20-1
SASILSGNSPLH
>13|many|TRBV5-1
ASSLEAGGSYEQY
>13|few|TRBV9
ASSASDRIAYEQY
>11|few|TRBV7-2
ASSPGGHYEQY
>16|many|TRBV3-1
ASSPFLLAGASTDTQY
>14|few|TRBV7-8
ASSARVAANTGELF
>12|many|TRBV20-1
SATNPQSQGEQY
>15|many|TRBV5-1
ASSLNPLAGVGDTQY